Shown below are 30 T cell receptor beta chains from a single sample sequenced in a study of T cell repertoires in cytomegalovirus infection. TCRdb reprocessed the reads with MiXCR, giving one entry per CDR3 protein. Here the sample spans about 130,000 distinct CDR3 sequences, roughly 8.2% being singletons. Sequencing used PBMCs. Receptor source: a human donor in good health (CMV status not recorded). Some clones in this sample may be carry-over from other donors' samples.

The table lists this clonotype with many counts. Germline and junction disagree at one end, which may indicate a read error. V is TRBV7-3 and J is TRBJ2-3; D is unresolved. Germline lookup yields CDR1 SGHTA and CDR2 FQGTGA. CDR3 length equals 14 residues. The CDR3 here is CASSLMGPEDTQYF. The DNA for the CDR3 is TGTGCCAGCAGTTTAATGGGCCCCGAAGATACGCAGTATTTT.

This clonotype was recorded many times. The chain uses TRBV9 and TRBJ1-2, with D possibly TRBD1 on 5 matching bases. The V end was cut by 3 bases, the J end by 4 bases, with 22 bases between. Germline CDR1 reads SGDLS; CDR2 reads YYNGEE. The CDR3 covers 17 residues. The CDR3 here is CASSEPRTTPGSYGYTF. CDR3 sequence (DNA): TGTGCCAGCAGCGAACCCAGGACGACTCCAGGGAGCTATGGCTACACCTTC. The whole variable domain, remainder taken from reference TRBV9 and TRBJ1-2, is DSGVTQTPKHLITATGQRVTLRCSPRSGDLSVYWYQQSLDQGLQFLIQYYNGEERAKGNILERFSAQQFPDLHSELNLSSLELGDSALYFCASSEPRTTPGSYGYTFGSGTRLTVV.

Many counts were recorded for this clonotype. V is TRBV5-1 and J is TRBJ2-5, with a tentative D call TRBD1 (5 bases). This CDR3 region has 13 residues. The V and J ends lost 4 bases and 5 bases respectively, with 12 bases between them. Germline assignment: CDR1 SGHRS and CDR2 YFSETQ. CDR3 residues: CASSQTDRETQYF. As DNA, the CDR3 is TGCGCCAGCAGCCAGACAGACCGGGAGACCCAGTACTTC.

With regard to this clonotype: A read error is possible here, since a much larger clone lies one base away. CDR3 in DNA: TGTGCCGGCAGCCTAGCGGGGGGGCGAGGTGAGCAGTTCTTC. Encoded protein: CAGSLAGGRGEQFF. The chain recombines TRBV12-3 or TRBV12-4 with TRBJ2-1, with TRBD2 matching over 12 bases. The CDR3 spans 14 residues.

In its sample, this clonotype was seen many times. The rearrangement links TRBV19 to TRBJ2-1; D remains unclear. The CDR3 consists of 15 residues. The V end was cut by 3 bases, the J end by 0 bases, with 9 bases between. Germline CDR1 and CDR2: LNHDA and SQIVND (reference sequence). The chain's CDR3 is CASSIFVSSYNEQFF. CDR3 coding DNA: TGTGCCAGTAGTATCTTCGTCAGCTCCTACAATGAGCAGTTCTTC. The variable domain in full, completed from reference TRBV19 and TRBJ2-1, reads DGGITQSPKYLFRKEGQNVTLSCEQNLNHDAMYWYRQDPGQGLRLIYYSQIVNDFQKGDIAEGYSVSREKKESFPLTVTSAQKNPTAFYLCASSIFVSSYNEQFFGPGTRLTVL.

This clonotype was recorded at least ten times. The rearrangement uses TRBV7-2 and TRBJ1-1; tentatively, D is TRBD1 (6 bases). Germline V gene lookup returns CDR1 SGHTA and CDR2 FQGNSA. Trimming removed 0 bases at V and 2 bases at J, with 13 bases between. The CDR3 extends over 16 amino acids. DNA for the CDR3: TGTGCCAGCAGCTTAGCGGGGGCGGGTACTAACACTGAAGCTTTCTTT. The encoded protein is CASSLAGAGTNTEAFF.

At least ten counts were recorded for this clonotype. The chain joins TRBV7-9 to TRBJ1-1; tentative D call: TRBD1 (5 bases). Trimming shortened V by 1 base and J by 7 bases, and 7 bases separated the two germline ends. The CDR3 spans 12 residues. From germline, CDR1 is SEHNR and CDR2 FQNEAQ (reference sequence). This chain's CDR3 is CASSLGDSEAFF. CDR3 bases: TGTGCCAGCAGCTTAGGTGACAGTGAAGCTTTCTTT. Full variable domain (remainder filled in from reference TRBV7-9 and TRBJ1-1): DTGVSQNPRHKITKRGQNVTFRCDPISEHNRLYWYRQTLGQGPEFLTYFQNEAQLEKSRLLSDRFSAERPKGSFSTLEIQRTEQGDSAMYLCASSLGDSEAFFGQGTRLTVV.

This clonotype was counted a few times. CDR3: CSALVEETQYF. The CDR3 DNA is TGCAGTGCTCTAGTGGAAGAGACCCAGTACTTC. V and J are TRBV20-1 and TRBJ2-5; no reliable D call. Germline CDR1 reads DFQATT; CDR2 reads SNEGSKA (reference sequence). CDR3 size: 11 residues. The V and J ends lost 5 bases and 3 bases respectively, with 7 bases between them.

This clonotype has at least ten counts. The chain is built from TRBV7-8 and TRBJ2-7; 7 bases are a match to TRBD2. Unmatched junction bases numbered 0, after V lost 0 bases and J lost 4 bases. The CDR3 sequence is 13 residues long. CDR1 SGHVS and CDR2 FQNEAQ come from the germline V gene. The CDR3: CASSLARGYEQYF. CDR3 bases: TGTGCCAGCAGCTTAGCGCGGGGGTACGAGCAGTACTTC.

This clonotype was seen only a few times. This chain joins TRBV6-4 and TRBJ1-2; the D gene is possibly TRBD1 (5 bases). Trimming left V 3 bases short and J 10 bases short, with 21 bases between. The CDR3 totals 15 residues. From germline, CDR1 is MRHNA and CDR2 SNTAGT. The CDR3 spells CASSEGVTGLRTYTF. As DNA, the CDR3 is TGTGCCAGCAGTGAAGGGGTAACAGGCCTAAGGACCTACACCTTC.

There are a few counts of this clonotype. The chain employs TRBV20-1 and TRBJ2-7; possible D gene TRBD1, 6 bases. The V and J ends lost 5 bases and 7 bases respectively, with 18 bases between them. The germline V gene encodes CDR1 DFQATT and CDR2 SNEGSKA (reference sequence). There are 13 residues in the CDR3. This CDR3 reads CSARDTSTGEQYF. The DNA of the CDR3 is TGCAGTGCTCGGGACACTTCAACGGGGGAGCAGTACTTC.

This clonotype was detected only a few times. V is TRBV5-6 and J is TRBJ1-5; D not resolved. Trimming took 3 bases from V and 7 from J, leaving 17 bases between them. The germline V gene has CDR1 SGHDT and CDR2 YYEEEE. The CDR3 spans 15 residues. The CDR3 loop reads CASSYAWSNPQPQHF. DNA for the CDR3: TGTGCCAGCAGCTACGCCTGGTCCAACCCCCAGCCCCAGCATTTT.

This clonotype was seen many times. CDR3 DNA: TGCAGCGTTGGACAGCCGGGGAATGAGCAGTTCTTC. The encoded protein is CSVGQPGNEQFF. The chain combines TRBV29-1 with TRBJ2-1; D tentatively reads TRBD1 or TRBD2 (5 bases each). CDR3 length equals 12 residues. Germline loops: CDR1 SQVTM, CDR2 ANQGSEA. Trimming took off 4 bases at V and 7 bases at J, with 11 bases between the two ends.

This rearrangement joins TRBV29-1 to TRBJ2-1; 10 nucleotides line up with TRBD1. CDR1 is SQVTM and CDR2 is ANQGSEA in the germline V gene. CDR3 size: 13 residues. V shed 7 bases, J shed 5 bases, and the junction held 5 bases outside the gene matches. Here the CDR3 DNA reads TGCAGCGCCGGACAGGGGGTAAACAATGAGCAGTTCTTC. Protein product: CSAGQGVNNEQFF.

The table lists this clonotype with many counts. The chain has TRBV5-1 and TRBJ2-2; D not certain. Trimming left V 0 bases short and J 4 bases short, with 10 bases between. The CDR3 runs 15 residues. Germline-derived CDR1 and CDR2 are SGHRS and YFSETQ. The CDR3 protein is CASSLANTPTGELFF. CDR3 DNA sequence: TGCGCCAGCAGCTTGGCGAATACGCCCACCGGGGAGCTGTTTTTT.

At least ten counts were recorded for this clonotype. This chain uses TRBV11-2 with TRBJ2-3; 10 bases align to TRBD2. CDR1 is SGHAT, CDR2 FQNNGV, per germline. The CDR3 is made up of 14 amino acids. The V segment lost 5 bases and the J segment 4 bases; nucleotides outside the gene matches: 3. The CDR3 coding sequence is TGTGCCAGCAGCCCAGGACTAGCGGCAGATACGCAGTATTTT. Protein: CASSPGLAADTQYF.

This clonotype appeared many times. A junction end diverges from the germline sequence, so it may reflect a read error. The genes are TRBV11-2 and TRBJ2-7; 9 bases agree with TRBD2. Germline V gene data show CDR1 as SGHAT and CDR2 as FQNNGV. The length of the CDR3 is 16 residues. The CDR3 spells CASSLESSGSFYEQYF. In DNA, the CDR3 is TGTGCCAGCAGCCTAGAAAGTAGCGGGAGCTTCTACGAGCAGTACTTC.

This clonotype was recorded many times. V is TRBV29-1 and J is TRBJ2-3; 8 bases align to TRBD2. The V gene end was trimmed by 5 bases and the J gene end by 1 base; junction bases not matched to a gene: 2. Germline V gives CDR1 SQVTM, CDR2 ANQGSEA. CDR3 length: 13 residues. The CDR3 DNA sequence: TGCAGCGTTCGGGGGGGGGGCACAGATACGCAGTATTTT. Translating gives CSVRGGGTDTQYF.

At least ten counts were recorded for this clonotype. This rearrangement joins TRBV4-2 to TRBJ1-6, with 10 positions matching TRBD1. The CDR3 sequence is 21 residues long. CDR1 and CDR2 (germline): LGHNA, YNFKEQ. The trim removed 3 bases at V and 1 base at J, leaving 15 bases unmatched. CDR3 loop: CASSHPRDRGAAESYNSPLHF. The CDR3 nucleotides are TGTGCCAGCAGCCATCCCAGGGACAGGGGAGCAGCAGAATCCTATAATTCACCCCTCCACTTT.

The CDR3 loop is CASSVGSLVNEQFF. The DNA of the CDR3 is TGTGCCAGCAGCGTAGGTTCACTCGTCAATGAGCAGTTCTTC. The V and J genes are TRBV9 and TRBJ2-1; the D is unclear. This CDR3 spans 14 amino acids. Germline CDR1 and CDR2: SGDLS and YYNGEE. Trimming cost V 0 bases and J 6 bases, with 10 bases left between them.

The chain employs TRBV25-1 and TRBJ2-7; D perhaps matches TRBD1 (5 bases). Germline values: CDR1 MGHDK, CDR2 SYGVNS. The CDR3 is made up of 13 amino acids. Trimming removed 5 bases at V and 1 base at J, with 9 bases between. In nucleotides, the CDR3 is TGTGCCAGCAGTCCCCAGGGTTCCTACGAGCAGTACTTC. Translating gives CASSPQGSYEQYF.

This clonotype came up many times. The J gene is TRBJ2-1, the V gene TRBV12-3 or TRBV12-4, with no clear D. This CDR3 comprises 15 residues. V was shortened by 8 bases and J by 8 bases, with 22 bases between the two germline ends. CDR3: CASGPTGRITDEQFF. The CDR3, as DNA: TGTGCCAGCGGGCCGACGGGCCGAATTACCGATGAGCAGTTCTTC.

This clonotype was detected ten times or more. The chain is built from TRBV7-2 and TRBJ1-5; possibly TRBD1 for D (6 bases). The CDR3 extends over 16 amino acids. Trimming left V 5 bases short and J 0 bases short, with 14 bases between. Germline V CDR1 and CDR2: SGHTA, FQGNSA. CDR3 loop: CASSPGTQASNQPQHF. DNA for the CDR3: TGTGCCAGCAGCCCTGGGACACAAGCTAGCAATCAGCCCCAGCATTTT.

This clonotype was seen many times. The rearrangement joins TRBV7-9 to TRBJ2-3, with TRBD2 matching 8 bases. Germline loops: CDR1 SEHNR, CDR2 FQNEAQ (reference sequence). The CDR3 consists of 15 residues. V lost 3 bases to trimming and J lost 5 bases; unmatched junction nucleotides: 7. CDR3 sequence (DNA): TGTGCCAGCAGCTTCGGCAGCGGGGGCGTAGATACGCAGTATTTT. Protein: CASSFGSGGVDTQYF. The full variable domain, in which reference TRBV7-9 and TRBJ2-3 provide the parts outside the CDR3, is DTGVSQNPRHKITKRGQNVTFRCDPISEHNRLYWYRQTLGQGPEFLTYFQNEAQLEKSRLLSDRFSAERPKGSFSTLEIQRTEQGDSAMYLCASSFGSGGVDTQYFGPGTRLTVL.

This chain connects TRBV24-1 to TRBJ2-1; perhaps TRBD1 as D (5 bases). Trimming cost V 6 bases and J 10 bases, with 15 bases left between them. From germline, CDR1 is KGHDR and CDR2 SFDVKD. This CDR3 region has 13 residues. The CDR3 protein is CATSTGRNGEQFF. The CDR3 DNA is TGTGCCACCAGTACAGGCAGGAATGGCGAGCAGTTCTTC.

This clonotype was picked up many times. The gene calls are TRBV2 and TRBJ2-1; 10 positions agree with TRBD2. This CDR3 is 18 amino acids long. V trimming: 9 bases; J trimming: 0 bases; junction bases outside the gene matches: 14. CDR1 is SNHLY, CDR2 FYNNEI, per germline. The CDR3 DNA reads TGTGCCAGGATGGGCCTAGCGGGGGCCGTCAGCTCCTACAATGAGCAGTTCTTC. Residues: CARMGLAGAVSSYNEQFF.

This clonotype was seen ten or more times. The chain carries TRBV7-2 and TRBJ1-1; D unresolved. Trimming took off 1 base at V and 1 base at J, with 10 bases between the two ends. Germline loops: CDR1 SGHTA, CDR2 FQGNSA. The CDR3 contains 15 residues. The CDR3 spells CASSLEFSGNTEAFF. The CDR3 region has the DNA TGTGCCAGCAGCTTAGAGTTTTCAGGGAACACTGAAGCTTTCTTT.

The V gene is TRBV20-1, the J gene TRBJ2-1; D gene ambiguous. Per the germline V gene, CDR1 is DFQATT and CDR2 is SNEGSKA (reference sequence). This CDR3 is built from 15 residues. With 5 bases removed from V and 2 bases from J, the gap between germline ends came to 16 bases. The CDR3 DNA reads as TGCAGTGCTGCCGAACTTCTTACAGCCTACAATGAGCAGTTCTTC. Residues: CSAAELLTAYNEQFF.

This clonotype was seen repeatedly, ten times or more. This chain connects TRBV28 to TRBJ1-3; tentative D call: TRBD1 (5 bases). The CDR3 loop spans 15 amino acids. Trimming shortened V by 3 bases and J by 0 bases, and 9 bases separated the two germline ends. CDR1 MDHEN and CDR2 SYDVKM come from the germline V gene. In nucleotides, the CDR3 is TGTGCCAGCAGTTTCCCAGGGCCCTCTGGAAACACCATATATTTT. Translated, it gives CASSFPGPSGNTIYF.

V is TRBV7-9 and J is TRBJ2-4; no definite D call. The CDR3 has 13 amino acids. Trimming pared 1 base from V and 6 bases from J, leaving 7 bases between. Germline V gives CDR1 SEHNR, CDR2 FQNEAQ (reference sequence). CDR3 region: CASSLVRANIQYF. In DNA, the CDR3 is TGTGCCAGCAGCTTAGTCCGGGCAAACATTCAGTACTTC.